Sequencing of this T cell receptor (beta chain) was carried out in a study of shared clonotypes between healthy human individuals. Assay execution took place at the deep level. Sequencing was performed with immunoSEQ multiplex PCR; in TCRdb, only in-frame clones are kept and a portion is missing. This table holds about 340,000 clones, about 73% found once. The CDR3 is 17 amino acids. Germline V gene lookup returns CDR1 SSHAT and CDR2 FNYEAQ (reference sequence). Study-wide results and limits: Naive subsets tended to show greater estimated richness than memory subsets. An expected dependence of interdonor clonotype sharing on sequencing depth was noted. Roughly 5% of naive CD4 clonotypes were common to several donors.

In regard to this clone: Antigen: not known. An end of the junction differs from the germline gene, which may be a read error.

This TCR was sampled from a man aged 25 to 40 in good health. Sequencing was carried out using memory CD4+ T cells sorted from blood. Noted subset: CD45RA-negative fraction. The chain carries TRBV7-7 and TRBJ2-2, with a possible D match to TRBD1 (6 bases). The CDR3 sequence is CASSLGGTRINTGELFF. The CDR3 DNA is TGTGCTAGCAGCTTAGGTGGGACAAGGATCAACACCGGGGAGCTGTTTTTT.